This T cell receptor beta chain was retrieved from a study of blood T cell repertoires in COVID-19. Study in general: Samples representing acute and convalescent COVID-19 were sourced from the United States, Italy and Spain. The cDNA or gDNA used as material had been derived from T cells, B-cell-depleted T cells, or PBMCs.

How the authors handled the data: For nucleated cells, counts were estimated from reference gene primer amplification. Clones were sequenced by immunoSEQ multiplex PCR, and TCRdb holds only the in-frame ones, with some missing. V and J calls plus clone size are reproduced from that table; the DNA served to infer D and trimming. The data contain 95,000 to 100,000 clones, about 84% of them singletons. This clone was seen just once. In germline, CDR1 is MDHEN, CDR2 SYDVKM. With 3 bases removed from V and 6 bases from J, the gap between germline ends came to 4 bases. This CDR3 contains 11 residues. The receptor was isolated from a human donor in a cohort sampled during active COVID-19. The sequenced material came from peripheral blood. The chain uses TRBV28 and TRBJ2-3; D not certain. CDR3 nucleotides: TGTGCCAGCAGTTTGAGCGATACGCAGTATTTT. Protein: CASSLSDTQYF.